The 21 T cell receptor beta chains presented below share a single source sample, sequenced in a study of T cells after yellow fever vaccination. Via MiXCR, TCRdb re-called the 5' RACE reads, giving one row per CDR3 protein. The sample yields under 500,000 distinct CDR3 sequences, around 20% seen once. The sample was PBMCs, taken before the yellow fever booster vaccination. The receptors stem from a man between 18 and 29 years old who received the YFV17D yellow fever vaccine.

J is TRBJ1-2 and V is TRBV20-1; a weak D match, TRBD1 (6 bases). The CDR3 loop spans 11 amino acids. The V end was cut by 6 bases, the J end by 2 bases, with 7 bases between. CDR1 DFQATT and CDR2 SNEGSKA come from the germline V gene (reference sequence). The CDR3 is CSAGQNYGYTF. CDR3 nucleotide sequence: TGCAGTGCAGGACAGAACTATGGCTACACCTTC.

The rearrangement joins TRBV4-1 to TRBJ2-5, with D unclear. V was cut by 5 bases and J by 0 bases, with 13 bases left in between. Germline-derived CDR1 and CDR2 are MGHRA and YSYEKL. The length of the CDR3 is 15 residues. The DNA of the CDR3 is TGCGCCAGCAGCTACCAAGGGCAGTACCAAGAGACCCAGTACTTC. Translated: CASSYQGQYQETQYF.

V is TRBV4-1 and J is TRBJ2-3, with unresolved D. CDR3 length: 17 residues. The germline V and J ends were trimmed by 3 bases and 4 bases, with 20 bases remaining between them. The germline CDR1 and CDR2 sequences are MGHRA and YSYEKL. In DNA, the CDR3 is TGCGCCAGCAGCCAGATAACGGGCCCTACTCCCTCAGATACGCAGTATTTT. Its protein is CASSQITGPTPSDTQYF.

This chain connects TRBV20-1 to TRBJ1-2, with D tentatively TRBD1 (6 bases). This CDR3 contains 13 residues. Per germline, CDR1 DFQATT and CDR2 SNEGSKA (reference sequence). The V end lost 3 bases, the J end lost 4 bases, and 12 bases lay between the germline ends. The CDR3 sequence: CSASLQGVYGYTF. The DNA of the CDR3 is TGCAGTGCTAGCCTACAGGGTGTCTATGGCTACACCTTC.

In its sample, this clonotype was seen a few times. This chain joins TRBV7-3 and TRBJ2-3, with D possibly TRBD2 on 6 matching bases. Looked up from germline, CDR1 is SGHTA and CDR2 is FQGTGA. Trimming took 5 bases from V and 6 from J, leaving 18 bases between them. The CDR3 contains 15 residues. CDR3 in amino acids: CASSQTGTPFDTQYF. The DNA for the CDR3 is TGTGCCAGCAGCCAGACCGGGACTCCCTTCGATACGCAGTATTTT.

This rearrangement joins TRBV5-1 to TRBJ2-3; unclear D gene. Germline V gene sequence: CDR1 SGHRS, CDR2 YFSETQ. The CDR3 covers 14 residues. Trimming stripped 2 bases from V and 7 bases from J, with 14 bases between. CDR3 DNA: TGCGCCAGCAGCTTTCCAGGCCTGAGGCATACGCAGTATTTT. This translates into CASSFPGLRHTQYF.

There are a few counts of this clonotype. The rearrangement links TRBV5-1 to TRBJ2-3; 7 nucleotides line up with TRBD2. J lost 0 bases, V lost 4 bases, and 8 bases had no gene match. CDR1 is SGHRS and CDR2 is YFSETQ in the germline V gene. The CDR3 is 16 amino acids. The DNA for the CDR3 is TGCGCCAGCAGCCCCGGGACTAACCCTAGCACAGATACGCAGTATTTT. It is translated as CASSPGTNPSTDTQYF.

At least ten counts were recorded for this clonotype. V is TRBV12-3 or TRBV12-4 and J is TRBJ2-7; D gene ambiguous. This CDR3 contains 12 residues. V was pared by 2 bases and J by 4 bases, with 6 bases between. CDR3 sequence (DNA): TGTGCCAGCAGTTTAACGGCTTACGAGCAGTACTTC. The encoded protein is CASSLTAYEQYF.

This clonotype was seen at least ten times. This chain connects TRBV20-1 to TRBJ2-1; 7 nucleotides align to TRBD2. The CDR3 extends over 12 amino acids. V lost 2 bases and J lost 9; bases outside the gene matches: 4. Germline V gives CDR1 DFQATT, CDR2 SNEGSKA (reference sequence). The DNA of the CDR3 is TGCAGTGCTAGAATTAGCGGGTCTGAGCAGTTCTTC. This gives the protein CSARISGSEQFF.

Turning to this clonotype: A much more abundant neighbour one base away suggests this may be a read error. J is TRBJ2-7 and V is TRBV12-3 or TRBV12-4; D gene uncertain. This CDR3 is built from 12 residues. V lost 2 bases to trimming and J lost 3 bases, with 5 bases between them. The CDR3 spells CASSLFDYEQYF. DNA for the CDR3: TGTGCCAGCAGTTTATTTGACTACGAGCAGTACTTC.

J is TRBJ1-4 and V is TRBV4-2; D is perhaps TRBD1 (5 bases). The germline V gene has CDR1 LGHNA and CDR2 YNFKEQ. Deletions cut 5 bases from V and 8 bases from J, with 15 bases between. CDR3 length equals 14 residues. The CDR3 protein is CASSSPGESEKLFF. CDR3 DNA sequence: TGTGCCAGCAGCTCACCGGGGGAGAGCGAAAAACTGTTTTTT.

This clonotype was seen ten or more times. The rearrangement uses TRBV7-2 and TRBJ2-7; possible D gene TRBD2, 6 bases. Looked up from germline, CDR1 is SGHTA and CDR2 is FQGNSA. This CDR3 spans 14 amino acids. V was trimmed by 4 bases and J by 6 bases, leaving 16 bases between them. The CDR3 bases are TGTGCCAGCAGCTCCTCGGCGGGGTTAGGCGAGCAGTACGTC. It yields the protein CASSSSAGLGEQYV.

This clonotype was counted between two and nine times. The rearrangement uses TRBV7-3 and TRBJ2-3; 8 bases map to TRBD2. With V trimmed by 4 bases and J by 1 base, 7 bases remained unmatched. The CDR3 length is 16 residues. Germline V gives CDR1 SGHTA, CDR2 FQGTGA. The CDR3 is CASSSGAGAGTDTQYF. CDR3 DNA: TGTGCCAGCAGCTCGGGAGCGGGGGCAGGCACAGATACGCAGTATTTT.

CDR3 bases: TGTGCCAGCAGCGAGACCTTTGGCCCCACGGGCAATGAGCAGTTCTTC. Protein product: CASSETFGPTGNEQFF. The chain uses TRBV12-3 or TRBV12-4 and TRBJ2-1; D uncertain. Trimming left V 6 bases short and J 6 bases short, with 21 bases between. The CDR3 covers 16 residues.

This clonotype was counted ten times or more. The chain employs TRBV4-3 and TRBJ2-2, with D unclear. V lost 0 bases and J 2 bases, leaving 13 bases between the germline ends. This CDR3 is 17 amino acids long. Germline V gene data show CDR1 as LGHNA and CDR2 as YSLEER. The CDR3 DNA reads as TGCGCCAGCAGCCAAGAATCTAGGTGGAAAAACACCGGGGAGCTGTTTTTT. It translates to CASSQESRWKNTGELFF.

This clonotype was picked up a small number of times. V usage is TRBV6-2 or TRBV6-3 and J usage is TRBJ2-7, with D hard to call. Germline assignment: CDR1 MNHEY and CDR2 SVGEGT. This CDR3 has 13 residues. The V end was cut by 6 bases, the J end by 6 bases, with 15 bases between. CDR3 sequence (DNA): TGTGCCAGCAGACAAGAGGTTTGGTTCGAGCAGTACGTC. The encoded protein is CASRQEVWFEQYV.

The chain has TRBV25-1 and TRBJ2-3; D call uncertain. Germline-derived CDR1 and CDR2 are MGHDK and SYGVNS. V was cut by 8 bases and J by 0 bases, with 9 bases left in between. This CDR3 contains 13 residues. The CDR3 region is CASGDGSTDTQYF. CDR3 coding DNA: TGTGCCAGCGGCGACGGTAGCACAGATACGCAGTATTTT. Full variable domain (missing parts from reference TRBV25-1 and TRBJ2-3): EADIYQTPRYLVIGTGKKITLECSQTMGHDKMYWYQQDPGMELHLIHYSYGVNSTEKGDLSSESTVSRIRTEHFPLTLESARPSHTSQYLCASGDGSTDTQYFGPGTRLTVL.

The rearrangement joins TRBV6-2 or TRBV6-3 to TRBJ1-2, with a tentative D call TRBD1 (5 bases). The V gene lost 2 bases and the J gene lost 6 bases, with 10 bases spanning the gap. This CDR3 is built from 13 residues. Germline values: CDR1 MNHEY, CDR2 SVGEGT. The CDR3 region is CASSYRDWNGYTF. CDR3 DNA: TGTGCCAGCAGTTACCGGGACTGGAATGGCTACACCTTC.

The chain combines TRBV5-1 with TRBJ2-7; D might be TRBD1 (6 bases). V was cut by 3 bases and J by 7 bases, with 17 bases left in between. The CDR3 totals 14 residues. Germline loops: CDR1 SGHRS, CDR2 YFSETQ. In nucleotides, the CDR3 is TGCGCCAGCAGCTCCATAATTGGACAGCAGGAGCAGTACTTC. Its translation: CASSSIIGQQEQYF.

V and J are TRBV13 and TRBJ2-7; D gene unclear. The CDR3 covers 14 residues. Looked up from germline, CDR1 is PRHDT and CDR2 is FYEKMQ (reference sequence). V gave up 0 bases and J gave up 6 bases, with 12 bases separating them. The CDR3 region is CASSLGFVLGEQYF. The CDR3 bases are TGTGCCAGCAGCTTAGGGTTTGTGCTCGGCGAGCAGTACTTC.

The rearrangement links TRBV9 to TRBJ2-3, with D tentatively TRBD2 (6 bases). V lost 3 bases to trimming and J lost 0 bases, with 17 bases between them. This CDR3 spans 17 amino acids. Germline CDR1 SGDLS, CDR2 YYNGEE. The CDR3 DNA sequence: TGTGCCAGCAGCGCGCCTTCCTCTGGGACTAGCACAGATACGCAGTATTTT. This gives the protein CASSAPSSGTSTDTQYF. The variable domain in full, with the rest retrieved from reference TRBV9 and TRBJ2-3, is DSGVTQTPKHLITATGQRVTLRCSPRSGDLSVYWYQQSLDQGLQFLIQYYNGEERAKGNILERFSAQQFPDLHSELNLSSLELGDSALYFCASSAPSSGTSTDTQYFGPGTRLTVL.